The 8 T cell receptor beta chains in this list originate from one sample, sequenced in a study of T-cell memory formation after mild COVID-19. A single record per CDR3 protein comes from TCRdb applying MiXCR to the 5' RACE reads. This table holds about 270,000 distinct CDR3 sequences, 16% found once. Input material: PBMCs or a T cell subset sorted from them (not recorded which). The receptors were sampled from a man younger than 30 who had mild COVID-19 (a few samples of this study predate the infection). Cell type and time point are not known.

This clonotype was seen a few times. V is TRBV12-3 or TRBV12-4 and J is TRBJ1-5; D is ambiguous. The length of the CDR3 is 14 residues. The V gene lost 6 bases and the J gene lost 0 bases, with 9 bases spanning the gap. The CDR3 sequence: CASSDGYSNQPQHF. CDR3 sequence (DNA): TGTGCCAGCAGCGACGGTTATAGCAATCAGCCCCAGCATTTT.

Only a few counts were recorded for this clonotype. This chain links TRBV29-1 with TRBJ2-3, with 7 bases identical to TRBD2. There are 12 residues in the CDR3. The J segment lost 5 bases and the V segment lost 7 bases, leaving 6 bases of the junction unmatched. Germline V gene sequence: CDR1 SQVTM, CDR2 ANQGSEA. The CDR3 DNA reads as TGCAGCGCCAACTGGGGGGGAGATACGCAGTATTTT. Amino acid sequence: CSANWGGDTQYF.

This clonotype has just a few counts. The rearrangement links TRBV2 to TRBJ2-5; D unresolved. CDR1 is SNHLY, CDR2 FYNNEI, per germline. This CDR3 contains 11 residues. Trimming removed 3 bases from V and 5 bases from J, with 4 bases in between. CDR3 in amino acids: CASSDVETQYF. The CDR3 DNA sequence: TGTGCCAGCAGTGATGTGGAGACCCAGTACTTC.

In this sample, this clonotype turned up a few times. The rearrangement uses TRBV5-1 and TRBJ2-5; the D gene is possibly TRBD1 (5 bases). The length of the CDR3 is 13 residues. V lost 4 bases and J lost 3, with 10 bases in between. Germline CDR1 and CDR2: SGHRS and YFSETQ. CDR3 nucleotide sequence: TGCGCCAGCAGCGTGGGCAGGGAAGAGACCCAGTACTTC. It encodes CASSVGREETQYF.

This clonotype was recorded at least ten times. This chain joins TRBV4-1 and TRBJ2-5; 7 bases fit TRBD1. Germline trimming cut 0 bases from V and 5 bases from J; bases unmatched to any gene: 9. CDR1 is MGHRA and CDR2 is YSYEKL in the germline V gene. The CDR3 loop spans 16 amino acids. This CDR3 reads CASSQERQGLGETQYF. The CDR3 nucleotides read TGCGCCAGCAGCCAAGAGCGACAGGGCTTGGGGGAGACCCAGTACTTC.

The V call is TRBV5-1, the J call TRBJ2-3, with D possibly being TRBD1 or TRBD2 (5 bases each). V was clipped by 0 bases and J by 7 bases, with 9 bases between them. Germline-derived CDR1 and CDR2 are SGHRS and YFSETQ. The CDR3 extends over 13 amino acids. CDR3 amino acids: CASSLGGTNTQYF. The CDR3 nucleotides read TGCGCCAGCAGCTTGGGGGGGACGAATACGCAGTATTTT. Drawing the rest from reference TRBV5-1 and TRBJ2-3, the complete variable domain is KAGVTQTPRYLIKTRGQQVTLSCSPISGHRSVSWYQQTPGQGLQFLFEYFSETQRNKGNFPGRFSGRQFSNSRSEMNVSTLELGDSALYLCASSLGGTNTQYFGPGTRLTVL.

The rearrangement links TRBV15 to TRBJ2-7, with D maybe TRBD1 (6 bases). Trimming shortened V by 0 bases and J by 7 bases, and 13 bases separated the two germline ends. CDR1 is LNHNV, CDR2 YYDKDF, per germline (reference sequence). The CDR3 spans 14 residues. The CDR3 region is CATSRDRGFGEQYF. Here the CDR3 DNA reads TGTGCCACCAGCAGAGATAGGGGGTTCGGGGAGCAGTACTTC.

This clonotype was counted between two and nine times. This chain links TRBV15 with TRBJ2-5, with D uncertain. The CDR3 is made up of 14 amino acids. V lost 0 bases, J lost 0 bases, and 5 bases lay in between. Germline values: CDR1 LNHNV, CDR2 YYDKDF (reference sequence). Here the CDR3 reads CATSRENDQETQYF. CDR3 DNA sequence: TGTGCCACCAGCAGAGAGAACGACCAAGAGACCCAGTACTTC.